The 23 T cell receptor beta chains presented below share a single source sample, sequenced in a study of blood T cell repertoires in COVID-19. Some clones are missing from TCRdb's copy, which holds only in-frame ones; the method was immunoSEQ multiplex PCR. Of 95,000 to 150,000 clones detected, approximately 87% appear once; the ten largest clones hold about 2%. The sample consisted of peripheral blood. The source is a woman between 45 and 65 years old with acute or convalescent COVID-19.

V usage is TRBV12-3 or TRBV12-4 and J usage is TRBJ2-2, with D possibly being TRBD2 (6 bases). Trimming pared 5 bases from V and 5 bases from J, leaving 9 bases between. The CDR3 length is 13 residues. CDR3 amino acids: CASSPRGTGELFF. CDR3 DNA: TGTGCCAGCAGTCCCCGGGGGACCGGGGAGCTGTTTTTT.

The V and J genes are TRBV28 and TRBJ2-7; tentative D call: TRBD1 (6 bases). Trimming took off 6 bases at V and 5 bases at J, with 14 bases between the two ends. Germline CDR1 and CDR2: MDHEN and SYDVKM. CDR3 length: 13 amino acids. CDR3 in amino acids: CASRRTARDEQYF. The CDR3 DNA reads TGTGCCAGCAGAAGGACAGCCCGAGACGAGCAGTACTTC.

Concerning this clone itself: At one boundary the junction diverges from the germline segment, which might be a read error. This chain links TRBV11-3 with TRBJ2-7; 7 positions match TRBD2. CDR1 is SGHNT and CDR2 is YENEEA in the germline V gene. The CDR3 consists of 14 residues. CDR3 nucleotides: TGTGCCAGCAGCCCCGGGACGGCAATGCGGGAGCAGTACTTT. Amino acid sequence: CASSPGTAMREQYF. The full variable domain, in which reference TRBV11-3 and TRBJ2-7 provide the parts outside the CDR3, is EAGVVQSPRYKIIEKKQPVAFWCNPISGHNTLYWYLQNLGQGPELLIRYENEEAVDDSQLPKDRFSAERLKGVDSTLKIQPAELGDSAVYLCASSPGTAMREQYFGPGTRLTVT.

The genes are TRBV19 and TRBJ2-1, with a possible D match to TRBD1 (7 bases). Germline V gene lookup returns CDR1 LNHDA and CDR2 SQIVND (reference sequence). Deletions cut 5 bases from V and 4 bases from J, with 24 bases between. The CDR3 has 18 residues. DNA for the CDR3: TGTGCCAGTAGTTTATCCCCGGACTACAGGGGACCTTACAATGAGCAGTTCTTC. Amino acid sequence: CASSLSPDYRGPYNEQFF.

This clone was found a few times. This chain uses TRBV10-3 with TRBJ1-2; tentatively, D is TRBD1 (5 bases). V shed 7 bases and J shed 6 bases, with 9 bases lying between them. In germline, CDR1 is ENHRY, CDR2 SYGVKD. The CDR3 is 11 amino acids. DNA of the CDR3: TGTGCCATCACGGGGGAACATGGCTACACCTTC. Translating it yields CAITGEHGYTF.

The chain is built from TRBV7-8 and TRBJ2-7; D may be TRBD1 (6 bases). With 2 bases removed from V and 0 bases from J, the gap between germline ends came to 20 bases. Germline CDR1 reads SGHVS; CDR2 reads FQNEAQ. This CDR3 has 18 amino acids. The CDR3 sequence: CASSLPRVGTLPSYEQYF. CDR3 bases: TGTGCCAGCAGCTTACCGAGGGTGGGGACACTTCCCTCCTACGAGCAGTACTTC.

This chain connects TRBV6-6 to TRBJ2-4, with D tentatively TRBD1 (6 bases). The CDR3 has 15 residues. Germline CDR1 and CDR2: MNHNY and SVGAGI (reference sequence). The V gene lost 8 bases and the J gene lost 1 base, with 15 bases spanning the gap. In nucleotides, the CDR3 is TGTGCCAGCCGAATTGGGGGCCTCGCCAAAAACATTCAGTACTTC. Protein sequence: CASRIGGLAKNIQYF.

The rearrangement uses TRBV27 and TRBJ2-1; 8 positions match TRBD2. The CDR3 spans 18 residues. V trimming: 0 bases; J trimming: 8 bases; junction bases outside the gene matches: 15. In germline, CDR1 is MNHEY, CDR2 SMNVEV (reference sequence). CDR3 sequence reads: CASSLSTGGPGYTYEQFF. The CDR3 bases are TGTGCCAGCAGTTTATCTACGGGAGGGCCAGGATATACTTATGAGCAGTTCTTC.

The CDR3 loop reads CASSSRVRDGYTF. In DNA, the CDR3 is TGTGCCAGCAGTTCCAGGGTTCGCGATGGCTACACCTTC. V and J are TRBV12-3 or TRBV12-4 and TRBJ1-2, with D maybe TRBD1 (5 bases). This CDR3 is built from 13 residues. V shed 4 bases and J shed 6 bases, with 12 bases lying between them.

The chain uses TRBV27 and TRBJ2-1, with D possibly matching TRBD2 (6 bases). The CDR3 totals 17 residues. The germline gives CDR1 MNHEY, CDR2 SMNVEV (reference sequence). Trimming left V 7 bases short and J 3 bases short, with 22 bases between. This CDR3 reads CASTPFHVGTGYNEQFF. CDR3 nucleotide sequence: TGTGCCAGCACCCCGTTTCATGTCGGGACTGGCTACAATGAGCAGTTCTTC.

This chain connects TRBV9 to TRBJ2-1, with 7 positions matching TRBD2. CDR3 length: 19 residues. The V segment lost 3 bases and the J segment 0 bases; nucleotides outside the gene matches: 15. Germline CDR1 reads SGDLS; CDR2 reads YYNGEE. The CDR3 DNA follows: TGTGCCAGCAGCGCCGCCCGGTCTAGCGGACTGAGCTCCTACAATGAGCAGTTCTTC. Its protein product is CASSAARSSGLSSYNEQFF.

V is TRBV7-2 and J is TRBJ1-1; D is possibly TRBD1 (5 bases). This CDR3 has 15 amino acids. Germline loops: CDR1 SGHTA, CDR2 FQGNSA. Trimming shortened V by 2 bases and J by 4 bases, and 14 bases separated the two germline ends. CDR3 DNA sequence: TGTGCCAGCAGCTTACAGGACACATACGGCACTGAAGCTTTCTTT. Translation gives CASSLQDTYGTEAFF.

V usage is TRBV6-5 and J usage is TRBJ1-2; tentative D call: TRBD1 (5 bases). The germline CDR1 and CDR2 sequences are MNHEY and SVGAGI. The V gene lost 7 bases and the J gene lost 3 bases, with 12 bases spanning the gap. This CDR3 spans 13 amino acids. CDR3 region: CASTPRADYGYTF. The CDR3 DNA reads TGTGCCAGCACCCCCAGGGCGGACTATGGCTACACCTTC.

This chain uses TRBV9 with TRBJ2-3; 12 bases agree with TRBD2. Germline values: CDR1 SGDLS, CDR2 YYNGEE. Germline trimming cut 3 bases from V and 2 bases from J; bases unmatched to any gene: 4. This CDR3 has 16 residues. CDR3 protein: CASSETSGRNTDTQYF. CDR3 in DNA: TGTGCCAGCAGCGAGACTAGCGGGAGAAACACAGATACGCAGTATTTT.

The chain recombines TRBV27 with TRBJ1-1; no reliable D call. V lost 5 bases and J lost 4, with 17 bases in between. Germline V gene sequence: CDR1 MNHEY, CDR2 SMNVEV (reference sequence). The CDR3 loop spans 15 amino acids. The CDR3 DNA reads TGTGCCAGCAGTCCCGGCGACGAGGTGAGCACTGAAGCTTTCTTT. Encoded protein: CASSPGDEVSTEAFF.

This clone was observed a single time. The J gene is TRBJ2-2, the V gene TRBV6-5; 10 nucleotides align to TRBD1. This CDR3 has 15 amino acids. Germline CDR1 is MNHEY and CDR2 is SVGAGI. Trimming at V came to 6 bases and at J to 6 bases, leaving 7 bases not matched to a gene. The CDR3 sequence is CASRVTGGVPGELFF. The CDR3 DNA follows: TGTGCCAGCAGGGTGACAGGGGGCGTCCCCGGGGAGCTGTTTTTT.

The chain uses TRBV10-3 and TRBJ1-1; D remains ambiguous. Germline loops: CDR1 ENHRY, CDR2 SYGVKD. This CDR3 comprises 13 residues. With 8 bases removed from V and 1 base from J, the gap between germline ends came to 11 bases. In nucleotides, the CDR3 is TGTGCCATCGGCGAGGAGGGGAACACTGAAGCTTTCTTT. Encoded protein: CAIGEEGNTEAFF.

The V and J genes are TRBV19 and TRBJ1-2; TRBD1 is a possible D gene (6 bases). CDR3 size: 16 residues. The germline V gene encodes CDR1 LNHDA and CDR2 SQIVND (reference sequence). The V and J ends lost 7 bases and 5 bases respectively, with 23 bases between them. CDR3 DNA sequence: TGTGCCAGTACCCAACGAGGGGGGGCCCCACCTTATGGCTACACCTTC. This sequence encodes CASTQRGGAPPYGYTF.

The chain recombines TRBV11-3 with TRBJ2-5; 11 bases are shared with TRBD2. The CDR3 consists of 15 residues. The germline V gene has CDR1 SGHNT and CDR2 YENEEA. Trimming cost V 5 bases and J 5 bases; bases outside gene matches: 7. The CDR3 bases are TGTGCCAGCAGCCCTAGCGGGGGGCCGTGGGAGACCCAGTACTTC. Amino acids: CASSPSGGPWETQYF.

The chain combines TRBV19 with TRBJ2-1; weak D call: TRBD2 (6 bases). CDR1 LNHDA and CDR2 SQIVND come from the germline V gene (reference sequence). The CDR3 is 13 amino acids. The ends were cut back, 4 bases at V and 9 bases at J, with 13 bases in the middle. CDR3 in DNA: TGTGCCAGTAGTAGGGACTGGAGGAGTGAGCAGTTCTTC. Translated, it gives CASSRDWRSEQFF.

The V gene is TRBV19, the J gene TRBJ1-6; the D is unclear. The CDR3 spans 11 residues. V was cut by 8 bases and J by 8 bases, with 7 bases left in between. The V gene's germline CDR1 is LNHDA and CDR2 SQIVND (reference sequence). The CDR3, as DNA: TGTGCCAGTGCTTCGGATTCACCCCTCCACTTT. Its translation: CASASDSPLHF.

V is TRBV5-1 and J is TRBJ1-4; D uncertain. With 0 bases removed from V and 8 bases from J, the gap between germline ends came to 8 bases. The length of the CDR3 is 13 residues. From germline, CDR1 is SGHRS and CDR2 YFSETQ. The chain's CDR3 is CASSLEGSEKLFF. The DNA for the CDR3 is TGCGCCAGCAGCTTGGAAGGTAGCGAAAAACTGTTTTTT.

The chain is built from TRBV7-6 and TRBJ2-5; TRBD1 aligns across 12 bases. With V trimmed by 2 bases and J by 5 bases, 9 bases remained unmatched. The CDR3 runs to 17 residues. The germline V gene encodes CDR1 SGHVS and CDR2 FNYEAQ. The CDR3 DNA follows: TGTGCCAGCAGCTTAACCGGGACAGGGGGCGCCGGGGAGACCCAGTACTTC. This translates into CASSLTGTGGAGETQYF.